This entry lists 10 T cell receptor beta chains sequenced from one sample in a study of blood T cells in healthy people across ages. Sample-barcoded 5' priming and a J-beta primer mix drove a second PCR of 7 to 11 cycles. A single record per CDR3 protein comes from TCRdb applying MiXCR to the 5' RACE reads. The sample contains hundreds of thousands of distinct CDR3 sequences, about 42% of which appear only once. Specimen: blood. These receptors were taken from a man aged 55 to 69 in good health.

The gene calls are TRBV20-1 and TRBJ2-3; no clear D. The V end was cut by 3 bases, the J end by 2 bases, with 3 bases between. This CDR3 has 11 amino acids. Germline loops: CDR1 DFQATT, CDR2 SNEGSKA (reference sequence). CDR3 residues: CSARYTDTQYF. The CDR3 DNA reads TGCAGTGCTAGGTACACAGATACGCAGTATTTT.

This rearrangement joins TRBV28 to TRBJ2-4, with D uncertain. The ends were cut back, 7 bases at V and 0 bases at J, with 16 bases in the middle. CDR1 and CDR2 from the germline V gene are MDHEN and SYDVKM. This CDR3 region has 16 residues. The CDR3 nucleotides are TGTGCCAGCACTCATGACTTGGCAGCAGCCAAAAACATTCAGTACTTC. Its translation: CASTHDLAAAKNIQYF.

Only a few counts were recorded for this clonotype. The DNA for the CDR3 is TGTGCCAGCTACGAGAGGGGGGTTCACCAAGAGACCCAGTACTTC. Encoded protein: CASYERGVHQETQYF. This chain connects TRBV6-1 to TRBJ2-5; D assignment may be TRBD1 or TRBD2 (6 bases each). Germline V lookup: CDR1 MNHNS, CDR2 SASEGT. Trimming removed 8 bases from V and 0 bases from J, with 16 bases in between. The CDR3 spans 15 residues.

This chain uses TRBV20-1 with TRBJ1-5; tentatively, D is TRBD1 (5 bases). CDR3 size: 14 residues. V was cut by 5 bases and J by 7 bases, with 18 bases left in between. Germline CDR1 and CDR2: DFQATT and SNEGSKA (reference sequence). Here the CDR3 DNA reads TGCAGTGCTCCGGACCCCGGGGAGGGGCAGCCCCAGCATTTT. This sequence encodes CSAPDPGEGQPQHF.

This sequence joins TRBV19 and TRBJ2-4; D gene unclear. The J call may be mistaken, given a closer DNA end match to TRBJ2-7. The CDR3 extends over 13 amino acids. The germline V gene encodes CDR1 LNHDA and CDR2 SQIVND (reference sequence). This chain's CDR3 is CASSATVTYEQYF. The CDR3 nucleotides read TGTGCCAGTAGTGCGACGGTGACCTACGAGCAGTACTTC.

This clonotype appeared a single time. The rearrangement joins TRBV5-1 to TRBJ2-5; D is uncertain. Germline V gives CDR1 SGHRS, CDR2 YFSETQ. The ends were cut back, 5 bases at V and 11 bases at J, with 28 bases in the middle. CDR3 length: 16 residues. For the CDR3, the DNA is TGCGCCAGCAGATTCTCTACGGCAAGCTCCTACAATGAGCAGTACTTC. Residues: CASRFSTASSYNEQYF.

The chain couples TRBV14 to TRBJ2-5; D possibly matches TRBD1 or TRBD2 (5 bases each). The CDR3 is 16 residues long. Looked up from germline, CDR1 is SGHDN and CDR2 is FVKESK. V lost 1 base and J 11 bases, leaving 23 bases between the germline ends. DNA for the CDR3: TGTGCCAGCAGCCAAGGCCCTGGGACCCTTTACAATGAGCAGTACTTC. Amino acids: CASSQGPGTLYNEQYF.

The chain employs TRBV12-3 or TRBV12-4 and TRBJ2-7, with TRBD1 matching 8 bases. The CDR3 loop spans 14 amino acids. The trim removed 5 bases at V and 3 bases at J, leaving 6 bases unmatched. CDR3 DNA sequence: TGTGCCAGCAGTCTTTTTGGACAGGGCTACGAGCAGTACTTC. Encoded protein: CASSLFGQGYEQYF.

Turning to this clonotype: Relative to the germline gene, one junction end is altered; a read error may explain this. The CDR3: CDSSVERTNTDTQYF. The CDR3 region has the DNA TGTGACAGCAGCGTAGAGAGGACAAACACAGATACGCAGTATTTT. The chain joins TRBV9 to TRBJ2-3, with D possibly matching TRBD1 (5 bases). The CDR3 covers 15 residues. Looked up from germline, CDR1 is SGDLS and CDR2 is YYNGEE.

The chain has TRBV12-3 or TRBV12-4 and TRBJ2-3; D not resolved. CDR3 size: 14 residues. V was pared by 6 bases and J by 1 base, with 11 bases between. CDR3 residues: CASRQSRGTDTQYF. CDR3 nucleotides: TGTGCCAGCAGACAATCTAGAGGCACAGATACGCAGTATTTT.